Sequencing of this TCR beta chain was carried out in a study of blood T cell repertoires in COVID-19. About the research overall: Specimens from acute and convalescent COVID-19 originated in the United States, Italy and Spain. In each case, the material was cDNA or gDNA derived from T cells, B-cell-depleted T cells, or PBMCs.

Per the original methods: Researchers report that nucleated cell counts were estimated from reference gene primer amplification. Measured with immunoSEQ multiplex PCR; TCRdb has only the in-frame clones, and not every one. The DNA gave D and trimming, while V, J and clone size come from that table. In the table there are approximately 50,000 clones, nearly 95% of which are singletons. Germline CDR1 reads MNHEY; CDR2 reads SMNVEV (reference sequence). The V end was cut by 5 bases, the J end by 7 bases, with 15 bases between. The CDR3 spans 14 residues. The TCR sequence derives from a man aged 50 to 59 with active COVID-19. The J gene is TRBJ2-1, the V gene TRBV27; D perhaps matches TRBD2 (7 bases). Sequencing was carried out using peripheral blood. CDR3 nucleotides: TGTGCCAGCAGTCTGGGGAGGGGACAAAATGAGCAGTTCTTC. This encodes CASSLGRGQNEQFF.